Presented here are 18 T cell receptor beta chains from one specimen sequenced in a study of blood T cell repertoires in COVID-19. The protocol was immunoSEQ multiplex PCR, while the TCRdb copy is restricted to in-frame clones and leaves out a portion. The repertoire holds about 470,000 clones, about 90% seen once, with 0.7% in the top ten. Sequencing input: PBMCs or T cells enriched from blood (not recorded which). All receptors come from a woman under 30 who had recovered from COVID-19.

J is TRBJ2-5 and V is TRBV7-2; 9 bases match TRBD1. The CDR3 contains 14 residues. Per the germline V gene, CDR1 is SGHTA and CDR2 is FQGNSA. J lost 3 bases, V lost 4 bases, and 3 bases had no gene match. CDR3 bases: TGTGCCAGCAGCTCCCGGACAGGGGAAGAGACCCAGTACTTC. Residues: CASSSRTGEETQYF.

Only a few counts were recorded for this clone. Other DNA sequences within the sample encode an identical CDR3. V is TRBV7-3 and J is TRBJ1-1; a weak D match, TRBD1 (5 bases). The germline CDR1 and CDR2 sequences are SGHTA and FQGTGA. The CDR3 loop spans 13 amino acids. The V end lost 3 bases, the J end lost 5 bases, and 10 bases lay between the germline ends. CDR3 bases: TGTGCCAGCAGCTTCCAGGGATCAACTGAAGCTTTCTTT. Amino acids: CASSFQGSTEAFF.

This sequence joins TRBV28 and TRBJ2-7, with a weak D call TRBD2 (5 bases). This CDR3 region has 10 residues. CDR1 and CDR2 from the germline V gene are MDHEN and SYDVKM. The germline V and J ends were trimmed by 8 bases and 6 bases, with 8 bases remaining between them. The CDR3 nucleotides read TGTGCCAGCGGGAGAGCCGAGCAGTACTTC. Amino acid sequence: CASGRAEQYF.

J is TRBJ1-1 and V is TRBV12-3 or TRBV12-4; D gene uncertain. Deletions cut 7 bases from V and 2 bases from J, with 11 bases between. This CDR3 is 13 amino acids long. The CDR3 loop is CASTRGTNTEAFF. CDR3 DNA: TGTGCCAGCACCCGGGGAACAAACACTGAAGCTTTCTTT.

This chain uses TRBV5-6 with TRBJ1-2; TRBD1 aligns across 8 bases. The length of the CDR3 is 15 residues. From germline, CDR1 is SGHDT and CDR2 YYEEEE. The ends lost 4 bases at V and 0 bases at J; junction bases unmatched: 5. CDR3 loop: CASSRTGLANYGYTF. The CDR3 DNA reads TGTGCCAGCAGCCGGACAGGGCTCGCTAACTATGGCTACACCTTC.

This clone occurred once. J is TRBJ2-1 and V is TRBV30; 8 nucleotides align to TRBD2. V dropped 0 bases and J dropped 12; count of bases not matched to a gene: 13. Germline CDR1 and CDR2: GTSNPN and SVGIG (reference sequence). This CDR3 is built from 15 residues. Written as DNA, the CDR3 is TGTGCCTGGAGTGTACCAGCGGGGGTTAGACTCGGGCAGTTCTTC. Amino acids: CAWSVPAGVRLGQFF.

The chain is built from TRBV5-5 and TRBJ1-2; D remains unclear. The germline V and J ends were trimmed by 0 bases and 7 bases, with 10 bases remaining between them. Germline CDR1 is SGHKS and CDR2 is YYEKEE (reference sequence). This CDR3 contains 13 residues. DNA of the CDR3: TGTGCCAGCAGCTTGGAGTCAGAGGGTGGCTACACCTTC. It is translated as CASSLESEGGYTF.

The chain has TRBV11-2 and TRBJ1-2, with D unclear. The CDR3 covers 11 residues. V was shortened by 10 bases and J by 4 bases, with 10 bases between the two germline ends. CDR1 and CDR2 (germline): SGHAT, FQNNGV. CDR3 bases: TGTGCCACCATAGACACCTATGGCTACACCTTC. It translates to CATIDTYGYTF.

This chain joins TRBV6-4 and TRBJ2-1; 11 bases are a match to TRBD1. Germline CDR1 is MRHNA and CDR2 is SNTAGT. With V trimmed by 8 bases and J by 8 bases, 11 bases remained unmatched. The CDR3 is 15 residues long. CDR3 loop: CASAPDRGQSDEQFF. The CDR3 DNA sequence: TGTGCCAGCGCCCCGGACAGGGGGCAGTCAGATGAGCAGTTCTTC.

This chain links TRBV20-1 with TRBJ2-3; 15 bases map to TRBD2. The CDR3 contains 17 residues. Germline V gene data show CDR1 as DFQATT and CDR2 as SNEGSKA (reference sequence). V shed 3 bases, J shed 5 bases, and the junction held 9 bases outside the gene matches. The CDR3 here is CSASYRTSGGAEDTQYF. The DNA of the CDR3 is TGCAGTGCTAGTTATAGGACTAGCGGGGGGGCGGAAGATACGCAGTATTTT.

V usage is TRBV30 and J usage is TRBJ1-2; TRBD1 matches 7 bases. V lost 4 bases and J lost 5; bases outside the gene matches: 10. This CDR3 is 14 amino acids long. Germline-derived CDR1 and CDR2 are GTSNPN and SVGIG (reference sequence). The CDR3: CAWKGGPDPYGYTF. CDR3 nucleotides: TGTGCCTGGAAAGGGGGCCCTGATCCATATGGCTACACCTTC.

A word on this clone: The sample carries other DNA sequences with the same CDR3. The gene calls are TRBV18 and TRBJ1-2, with 7 bases identical to TRBD1. The germline V gene encodes CDR1 KGHSH and CDR2 LQKENI. V lost 3 bases and J lost 2; bases outside the gene matches: 3. The CDR3 has 14 amino acids. Here the CDR3 DNA reads TGTGCCAGCTCACCGGGGACAGCCAACTATGGCTACACCTTC. Its protein is CASSPGTANYGYTF.

The V and J genes are TRBV13 and TRBJ2-1, with D perhaps matching TRBD2 (6 bases). Trimming took 5 bases from V and 4 from J, leaving 9 bases between them. Looked up from germline, CDR1 is PRHDT and CDR2 is FYEKMQ (reference sequence). The CDR3 is 13 residues long. CDR3 in DNA: TGTGCCAGCAGCGGGGGGTCTTACAATGAGCAGTTCTTC. Amino acid sequence: CASSGGSYNEQFF.

The chain is built from TRBV6-2 or TRBV6-3 and TRBJ2-7; D is perhaps TRBD1 (5 bases). The germline gives CDR1 MNHEY, CDR2 SVGEGT. This CDR3 has 14 residues. V dropped 4 bases and J dropped 0 bases, with 10 bases sitting between them. The CDR3 loop is CASSSTESSYEQYF. The CDR3 coding sequence is TGTGCCAGCAGTTCGACAGAGAGCTCCTACGAGCAGTACTTC.

J is TRBJ1-3 and V is TRBV11-2, with TRBD1 as a possible D gene (5 bases). Germline CDR1 reads SGHAT; CDR2 reads FQNNGV. This CDR3 contains 13 residues. The ends were cut back, 5 bases at V and 0 bases at J, with 5 bases in the middle. CDR3 sequence: CASSQGSGNTIYF. CDR3 in DNA: TGTGCCAGCAGCCAGGGCTCTGGAAACACCATATATTTT. Full variable domain (rest looked up from reference TRBV11-2 and TRBJ1-3): EAGVAQSPRYKIIEKRQSVAFWCNPISGHATLYWYQQILGQGPKLLIQFQNNGVVDDSQLPKDRFSAERLKGVDSTLKIQPAKLEDSAVYLCASSQGSGNTIYFGEGSWLTVV.

The rearrangement uses TRBV28 and TRBJ2-5; TRBD1 agrees at 11 bases. The junction had 6 bases not matched to a gene; V was cut back by 3 bases and J by 6 bases. This CDR3 has 15 amino acids. In germline, CDR1 is MDHEN, CDR2 SYDVKM. CDR3: CASSFRTGGRQTQYF. Written as DNA, the CDR3 is TGTGCCAGCAGTTTTAGGACAGGGGGCCGGCAGACCCAGTACTTC.

This chain connects TRBV27 to TRBJ2-7, with TRBD1 as a possible D gene (6 bases). Germline V gene lookup returns CDR1 MNHEY and CDR2 SMNVEV (reference sequence). V was pared by 4 bases and J by 4 bases, with 14 bases between. The CDR3 totals 14 residues. CDR3 residues: CASSSRGGPYEQYF. The DNA for the CDR3 is TGTGCCAGCAGTTCCAGGGGTGGGCCTTACGAGCAGTACTTC.

The chain joins TRBV10-3 to TRBJ2-7, with 7 bases matching TRBD2. The junction had 6 bases not matched to a gene; V was cut back by 6 bases and J by 4 bases. Germline CDR1 reads ENHRY; CDR2 reads SYGVKD. CDR3 length: 13 amino acids. The CDR3, as DNA: TGTGCCATCAGGGAAGTGGGGGGGTACGAGCAGTACTTC. This translates into CAIREVGGYEQYF.